This T cell receptor (beta chain) was profiled in a study of CD8 T cells in Susac syndrome. CD8+ and CD4+ T cells from blood underwent TCR beta sequencing, which was carried out in a high-throughput format. Roughly 0.5 to 1 ug RNA was reverse transcribed with random hexamers. One entry per CDR3 protein results from TCRdb running MiXCR on the immunoSEQ multiplex PCR reads. The sample has 100,000 to 150,000 distinct CDR3 sequences, 85% to 95% seen once. Germline V gene data show CDR1 as SGHTA and CDR2 as FQGTGA. J gave up 4 bases and V 2 bases, and 5 bases lay outside the gene matches. This CDR3 region has 15 residues.

This clonotype originated in a human donor with multiple sclerosis. The genes are TRBV7-3 and TRBJ2-3; 8 bases line up with TRBD2. Material for sequencing was CD8+ T cells from PBMCs. CDR3 nucleotides: TGTGCCAGCAGCTTAGCGGGGGGCGTCGCAGATACGCAGTATTTT. Protein sequence: CASSLAGGVADTQYF.